These 32 T cell receptor beta chains originate from one sample sequenced in a study of T cell responses to AZD1222 COVID-19 vaccine. This table comes from immunoSEQ multiplex PCR, and its TCRdb copy is limited to in-frame clones, with some not included. The sample carries about 110,000 clones, approximately 90% recorded once. The sequencing used peripheral blood, collected on day 0 of MenACWY control vaccination. The receptors were sampled from an adult in good health.

The gene calls are TRBV5-6 and TRBJ1-1, with D maybe TRBD1 (5 bases). The germline gives CDR1 SGHDT, CDR2 YYEEEE. This CDR3 comprises 14 residues. Trimming took 3 bases from V and 6 from J, leaving 15 bases between them. The CDR3 loop reads CASSWGKGAAEAFF. As DNA, the CDR3 is TGTGCCAGCAGCTGGGGTAAAGGGGCCGCTGAAGCTTTCTTT.

This clone was counted a few times. This chain uses TRBV5-1 with TRBJ2-2; TRBD1 aligns across 8 bases. The V gene end was trimmed by 3 bases and the J gene end by 5 bases; junction bases not matched to a gene: 9. The length of the CDR3 is 16 residues. Per the germline V gene, CDR1 is SGHRS and CDR2 is YFSETQ. CDR3 DNA sequence: TGCGCCAGCAGCTCTAATCCCCAGGGGGCAACCGGGGAGCTGTTTTTT. It specifies CASSSNPQGATGELFF.

The chain links TRBV2 to TRBJ2-3, with a tentative D call TRBD1 (6 bases). The CDR3 has 14 amino acids. Trimming took 7 bases from V and 1 from J, leaving 12 bases between them. Germline CDR1 reads SNHLY; CDR2 reads FYNNEI. The CDR3 sequence: CASKQQGGTDTQYF. The CDR3 bases are TGTGCCAGCAAACAACAGGGTGGCACAGATACGCAGTATTTT.

This chain joins TRBV27 and TRBJ1-2; 8 nucleotides agree with TRBD1. The CDR3 is 13 residues long. Trimming at V came to 4 bases and at J to 5 bases, leaving 3 bases not matched to a gene. Germline V gene data show CDR1 as MNHEY and CDR2 as SMNVEV (reference sequence). The chain's CDR3 is CASSSDRGYGYTF. The CDR3, as DNA: TGTGCCAGCAGTTCAGACAGGGGTTATGGCTACACCTTC.

The V gene is TRBV5-6, the J gene TRBJ1-5; no clear D gene. The V end lost 0 bases, the J end lost 1 base, and 5 bases lay between the germline ends. This CDR3 is built from 14 residues. Germline assignment: CDR1 SGHDT and CDR2 YYEEEE. Here the CDR3 reads CASSLERSNQPQHF. CDR3 in DNA: TGTGCCAGCAGCTTGGAGCGGAGCAATCAGCCCCAGCATTTT. The full variable domain, in which reference TRBV5-6 and TRBJ1-5 provide the parts outside the CDR3, is DAGVTQSPTHLIKTRGQQVTLRCSPKSGHDTVSWYQQALGQGPQFIFQYYEEEERQRGNFPDRFSGHQFPNYSSELNVNALLLGDSALYLCASSLERSNQPQHFGDGTRLSIL.

The rearrangement joins TRBV19 to TRBJ1-3, with TRBD1 matching over 7 bases. The trim removed 3 bases at V and 2 bases at J, leaving 1 base unmatched. In germline, CDR1 is LNHDA, CDR2 SQIVND (reference sequence). The CDR3 is made up of 14 amino acids. CDR3: CASSIQGAGNTIYF. CDR3 nucleotide sequence: TGTGCCAGTAGTATCCAGGGGGCTGGAAACACCATATATTTT. The variable domain in full, completed from reference TRBV19 and TRBJ1-3, reads DGGITQSPKYLFRKEGQNVTLSCEQNLNHDAMYWYRQDPGQGLRLIYYSQIVNDFQKGDIAEGYSVSREKKESFPLTVTSAQKNPTAFYLCASSIQGAGNTIYFGEGSWLTVV.

The chain links TRBV6-5 to TRBJ1-6, with D uncertain. This CDR3 has 15 amino acids. Trimming removed 0 bases from V and 7 bases from J, with 10 bases in between. In germline, CDR1 is MNHEY, CDR2 SVGAGI. CDR3 in amino acids: CASSYSGRANSPLHF. The CDR3 DNA is TGTGCCAGCAGTTACTCGGGAAGGGCCAATTCACCCCTCCACTTT.

This chain connects TRBV14 to TRBJ1-4; 7 bases line up with TRBD1. The CDR3 length is 14 residues. Germline trimming cut 5 bases from V and 7 bases from J; bases unmatched to any gene: 7. The V gene's germline CDR1 is SGHDN and CDR2 FVKESK. Here the CDR3 DNA reads TGTGCCAGCAGCGTCCGGACAGGCATTGAAAAACTGTTTTTT. It specifies CASSVRTGIEKLFF.

The DNA for the CDR3 is TGTGCCAGCAGCTTATATTCCGGGACAGAGCCCAAAAACATTCAGTACTTC. Translating it yields CASSLYSGTEPKNIQYF. This chain uses TRBV7-2 with TRBJ2-4; 7 bases agree with TRBD1. J lost 2 bases, V lost 2 bases, and 9 bases had no gene match. The CDR3 runs 17 residues. Germline CDR1 and CDR2: SGHTA and FQGNSA.

In nucleotides, the CDR3 is TGTGCCAGCACCCCAGCGAACACTGAAGCTTTCTTT. Translated, it gives CASTPANTEAFF. The rearrangement links TRBV6-6 to TRBJ1-1, with D unresolved. This CDR3 region has 12 residues. Germline loops: CDR1 MNHNY, CDR2 SVGAGI (reference sequence). V was cut by 7 bases and J by 1 base, with 7 bases left in between.

This sequence joins TRBV25-1 and TRBJ2-7; 9 nucleotides agree with TRBD1. Germline V gene data show CDR1 as MGHDK and CDR2 as SYGVNS. The CDR3 length is 14 residues. V was clipped by 4 bases and J by 8 bases; unmatched bases: 9. The CDR3 reads CASSGTGTGYKQYF. The CDR3 DNA reads TGTGCCAGCAGTGGGACCGGGACAGGGTACAAGCAGTACTTC.

This clone was recorded once. The genes are TRBV7-8 and TRBJ2-3, with a weak D call TRBD1 (6 bases). The CDR3 has 16 residues. Trimming took off 5 bases at V and 0 bases at J, with 15 bases between the two ends. Germline values: CDR1 SGHVS, CDR2 FQNEAQ. CDR3 sequence: CASSEVNRESTDTQYF. CDR3 bases: TGTGCCAGCAGCGAGGTGAACAGGGAGAGCACAGATACGCAGTATTTT.

This clone was detected once. This chain links TRBV5-1 with TRBJ1-1; unclear D gene. V was shortened by 3 bases and J by 5 bases, with 14 bases between the two germline ends. Germline loops: CDR1 SGHRS, CDR2 YFSETQ. This CDR3 region has 14 residues. CDR3 amino acids: CASSWGGDRTEAFF. CDR3 sequence (DNA): TGCGCCAGCAGCTGGGGTGGGGATCGGACTGAAGCTTTCTTT.

This chain connects TRBV7-8 to TRBJ1-2; TRBD1 might be the D (5 bases). Germline values: CDR1 SGHVS, CDR2 FQNEAQ. This CDR3 region has 15 residues. V shed 5 bases and J shed 2 bases, with 15 bases lying between them. The CDR3 nucleotides are TGTGCCAGCAGCCGCTGGGACGGCACCAACTATGGCTACACCTTC. This gives the protein CASSRWDGTNYGYTF.

This chain links TRBV6-1 with TRBJ1-6; 10 bases agree with TRBD1. The CDR3 consists of 16 residues. After removal of 4 bases from V and 9 bases from J, the junction contained 9 bases not matched to a gene. Looked up from germline, CDR1 is MNHNS and CDR2 is SASEGT. For the CDR3, the DNA is TGTGCCAGCAGTGGAGACAGGGGGCGCCTTAGTTCACCCCTCCACTTT. Its translation is CASSGDRGRLSSPLHF.

CDR3 nucleotide sequence: TGTGCCAGCTCATCGTTTGGAGGCTACACCTTC. Amino acids: CASSSFGGYTF. V gene TRBV25-1 combines with J gene TRBJ1-2; the D is unclear. V dropped 8 bases and J dropped 8 bases, with 12 bases sitting between them. Germline CDR1 is MGHDK and CDR2 is SYGVNS. The CDR3 is 11 amino acids.

This clone was found a few times. This chain uses TRBV6-5 with TRBJ1-2; D is unclear. Germline CDR1 MNHEY, CDR2 SVGAGI. Trimming removed 6 bases from V and 8 bases from J, with 16 bases in between. The CDR3 is 13 residues long. This CDR3 is CASSPLRTLGYTF. CDR3 nucleotides: TGTGCCAGCAGCCCGCTAAGGACCCTAGGCTACACCTTC.

The CDR3 loop reads CASSLGPLNSPLHF. CDR3 sequence (DNA): TGTGCCAGCAGCCTGGGACCGCTTAATTCACCCCTCCACTTT. The J gene is TRBJ1-6, the V gene TRBV6-5; D might be TRBD1 (5 bases). CDR1 and CDR2 (germline): MNHEY, SVGAGI. The CDR3 loop spans 14 amino acids. Deletions cut 6 bases from V and 6 bases from J, with 12 bases between.

The V and J genes are TRBV7-3 and TRBJ2-7; either TRBD1 or TRBD2 may fit D (5 bases each). The CDR3 has 17 amino acids. CDR1 and CDR2 from the germline V gene are SGHTA and FQGTGA. The V gene lost 2 bases and the J gene lost 2 bases, with 19 bases spanning the gap. The CDR3 region has the DNA TGTGCCAGCAGCTTATCCGACGGAGCCGGGGCCACCTACGAGCAGTACTTC. Amino acids: CASSLSDGAGATYEQYF.

This chain connects TRBV18 to TRBJ2-7, with D perhaps TRBD2 (6 bases). The CDR3 totals 14 residues. The germline V gene has CDR1 KGHSH and CDR2 LQKENI. Deletions cut 1 base from V and 2 bases from J, with 9 bases between. Written as DNA, the CDR3 is TGTGCCAGCTCACCACTGACGGGAGCCTACGAGCAGTACTTC. Translating gives CASSPLTGAYEQYF.

V usage is TRBV10-3 and J usage is TRBJ2-2; D unresolved. CDR1 is ENHRY and CDR2 is SYGVKD in the germline V gene. The CDR3 is 15 residues long. Trimming left V 4 bases short and J 0 bases short, with 9 bases between. In nucleotides, the CDR3 is TGTGCCATCAGTGTTGGGCAGGCGAACACCGGGGAGCTGTTTTTT. It encodes CAISVGQANTGELFF.

This clone has only a few counts. Other DNA sequences in this sample translate to the same CDR3. This chain's CDR3 is CASSLQGSSYEQYF. CDR3 sequence (DNA): TGTGCCAGCAGCTTACAGGGGAGCTCCTACGAGCAGTACTTC. This rearrangement joins TRBV5-4 to TRBJ2-7; 7 bases fit TRBD1. Germline V CDR1 and CDR2: SGHNT, YYREEE (reference sequence). V dropped 2 bases and J dropped 0; count of bases not matched to a gene: 2. This CDR3 comprises 14 residues.

The rearrangement joins TRBV13 to TRBJ1-2; no clear D gene. The CDR3 has 15 amino acids. The V gene's germline CDR1 is PRHDT and CDR2 FYEKMQ (reference sequence). The ends were cut back, 0 bases at V and 5 bases at J, with 13 bases in the middle. The DNA for the CDR3 is TGTGCCAGCAGCTTAGGGTACGCTTCGGAATATGGCTACACCTTC. It is translated as CASSLGYASEYGYTF.

The chain combines TRBV27 with TRBJ2-2; a possible D gene is TRBD1 (6 bases). The CDR3 is made up of 15 amino acids. Trimming shortened V by 2 bases and J by 5 bases, and 12 bases separated the two germline ends. Germline-derived CDR1 and CDR2 are MNHEY and SMNVEV (reference sequence). In DNA form, the CDR3 reads TGTGCCAGCAGTTTACAGGGGCAGGTTACCGGGGAGCTGTTTTTT. Translating it yields CASSLQGQVTGELFF.

The chain combines TRBV2 with TRBJ1-2, with D perhaps matching TRBD1 (5 bases). The CDR3 is made up of 14 amino acids. Trimming stripped 8 bases from V and 5 bases from J, with 18 bases between. Germline CDR1 is SNHLY and CDR2 is FYNNEI. The CDR3 region is CASGSGDLLYGYTF. CDR3 sequence (DNA): TGTGCCAGCGGGAGTGGGGACCTGCTTTATGGCTACACCTTC.

The chain carries TRBV5-5 and TRBJ2-7; either TRBD1 or TRBD2 may supply D (6 bases each). The germline V gene has CDR1 SGHKS and CDR2 YYEKEE (reference sequence). This CDR3 region has 16 residues. Trimming took off 3 bases at V and 3 bases at J, with 19 bases between the two ends. DNA of the CDR3: TGTGCCAGCAGCTCGGAGGGAAGGACAGAATTCTACGAGCAGTACTTC. Residues: CASSSEGRTEFYEQYF.

V usage is TRBV10-3 and J usage is TRBJ1-6, with D possibly matching TRBD1 (6 bases). The V end was cut by 4 bases, the J end by 6 bases, with 10 bases between. Per germline, CDR1 ENHRY and CDR2 SYGVKD. The CDR3 spans 14 residues. CDR3 sequence reads: CAISVDSSNSPLHF. In DNA, the CDR3 is TGTGCCATCAGTGTGGACAGCTCTAATTCACCCCTCCACTTT.

This sequence joins TRBV10-1 and TRBJ1-3; D gene ambiguous. Trimming pared 1 base from V and 0 bases from J, leaving 13 bases between. The germline V gene encodes CDR1 WNHNN and CDR2 SYGVQD (reference sequence). This CDR3 is 17 amino acids long. The CDR3 region is CASSEFRLTGSGNTIYF. The CDR3 nucleotides are TGCGCCAGCAGTGAGTTCCGACTGACCGGCTCTGGAAACACCATATATTTT.

J is TRBJ1-2 and V is TRBV15; 10 nucleotides match TRBD1. The V segment lost 0 bases and the J segment 7 bases; nucleotides outside the gene matches: 5. Germline CDR1 is LNHNV and CDR2 is YYDKDF (reference sequence). The CDR3 covers 15 residues. The CDR3 spells CATSRDPGQGFGYTF. For the CDR3, the DNA is TGTGCCACCAGCAGAGATCCGGGACAGGGGTTTGGCTACACCTTC.

The gene calls are TRBV20-1 and TRBJ2-7; no clear D. Per the germline V gene, CDR1 is DFQATT and CDR2 is SNEGSKA (reference sequence). This CDR3 is 11 amino acids long. Between the trimmed V and J ends, which lost 3 bases and 6 bases, there was a span of 9 bases. CDR3 DNA sequence: TGCAGTGCTAGCCTTCGAGGCGAGCAGTACTTC. Encoded protein: CSASLRGEQYF.

Comment on this clone: An end of the junction does not agree with germline; a read error may underlie this. The rearrangement links TRBV7-7 to TRBJ2-1; the D call may be TRBD1 or TRBD2 (5 bases each). The CDR3 totals 15 residues. CDR1 and CDR2 from the germline V gene are SSHAT and FNYEAQ (reference sequence). This CDR3 reads CASSLSGDPNNEQFF. CDR3 DNA: TGTGCTAGCAGCTTATCCGGGGACCCAAATAATGAGCAGTTCTTC.

This chain joins TRBV7-2 and TRBJ1-2; D is ambiguous. CDR3 size: 13 residues. V gave up 3 bases and J gave up 7 bases, with 12 bases separating them. Per germline, CDR1 SGHTA and CDR2 FQGNSA. As DNA, the CDR3 is TGTGCCAGCAGCTTGGACGGCTATGGTGGCTACACCTTC. Its translation: CASSLDGYGGYTF.